The T cell receptor beta chain under discussion was sequenced for a study of molecular identifiers for immune sequencing clone quantification. This clonotype occurred once. Its antigen is still unknown. Previously described methods and listed TCR primers were employed for the bulk TCR libraries. TCRdb reanalysed the PCR reads using MiXCR and keeps one entry per CDR3 protein. The data hold about 630,000 distinct CDR3 sequences, with about 25% observed a single time. V shed 6 bases, J shed 9 bases, and the junction held 7 bases outside the gene matches. Germline CDR1 and CDR2: MGHDK and SYGVNS. This CDR3 contains 13 residues. Study conclusions and caveats: Jurkat TCR RNA spiked in from one cell reportedly remained identifiable amid around 1 million naive cells.

This chain connects TRBV25-1 to TRBJ2-5, with 10 bases matching TRBD1. This clonotype was sampled from a human donor in good health. Some libraries in this study had Jurkat cell RNA spiked in. Sequences were obtained from naive CD8+ T cells from blood, with Jurkat cell RNA spiked in. Subset meaning: FACS-sorted CD8+CD4-CCR7+CD45RA+ naive T cells. CDR3 protein: CASRDRGLEPQYF. For the CDR3, the DNA is TGTGCCAGCAGAGACAGGGGGCTGGAGCCCCAGTACTTC. Combining the CDR3 with reference TRBV25-1 and TRBJ2-5 gives the whole variable domain EADIYQTPRYLVIGTGKKITLECSQTMGHDKMYWYQQDPGMELHLIHYSYGVNSTEKGDLSSESTVSRIRTEHFPLTLESARPSHTSQYLCASRDRGLEPQYFGPGTRLLVL.